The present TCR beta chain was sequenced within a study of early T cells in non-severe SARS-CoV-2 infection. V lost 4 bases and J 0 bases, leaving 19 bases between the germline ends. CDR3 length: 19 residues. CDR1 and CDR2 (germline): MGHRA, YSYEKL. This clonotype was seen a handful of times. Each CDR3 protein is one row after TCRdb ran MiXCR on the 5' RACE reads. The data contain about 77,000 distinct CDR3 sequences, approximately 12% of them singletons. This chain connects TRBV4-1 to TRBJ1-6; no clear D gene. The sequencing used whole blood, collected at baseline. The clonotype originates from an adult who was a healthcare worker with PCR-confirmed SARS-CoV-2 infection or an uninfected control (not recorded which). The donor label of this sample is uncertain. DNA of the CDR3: TGCGCCAGCAGCCTACGCTACTCTCAGGCAATCTCCTATAATTCACCCCTCCACTTT. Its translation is CASSLRYSQAISYNSPLHF.